Listed below are T cell receptor beta chains from one sample, sequenced in a study of T cell responses to AZD1222 COVID-19 vaccine. Measured with immunoSEQ multiplex PCR; TCRdb has only the in-frame clones, and not every one. This table has roughly 100,000 clones, around 90% appearing once. The sample here was peripheral blood, taken on day 0 of AZD1222 vaccination. The receptor set was obtained from an adult in good health. CDR3s include the opening cysteine and the closing phenylalanine or tryptophan. The D gene is left open where the match is weak.

j_gene,v_gene,d_gene,CDR3aa,CDR3nt
TRBJ1-2,TRBV15,TRBD1,CATSTPGAGTGVNYGYTF,TGTGCCACCAGCACCCCTGGGGCGGGGACAGGGGTTAACTATGGCTACACCTTC
TRBJ2-7,TRBV28,.,CASRRSYEQYF,TGTGCCAGCAGGCGGAGTTACGAGCAGTACTTC
TRBJ2-5,TRBV4-2,.,CASSQERAGGKTQYF,TGTGCCAGCAGCCAAGAACGGGCAGGGGGGAAGACCCAGTACTTC
TRBJ2-7,TRBV6-2/TRBV6-3,.,CASSLRETYEQYF,TGTGCCAGCAGTTTACGAGAAACCTACGAGCAGTACTTC
TRBJ1-3,TRBV30,.,CAWSRGIISGNTIYF,TGTGCCTGGAGTCGAGGAATAATCTCTGGAAACACCATATATTTT
TRBJ2-2,TRBV6-4,.,CASSDGTNTGELFF,TGTGCCAGCAGTGACGGGACTAACACCGGGGAGCTGTTTTTT
TRBJ2-3,TRBV7-2,TRBD2,CASSPQARQRGWGDTQYF,TGTGCCAGCAGCCCCCAGGCCAGGCAGCGGGGTTGGGGGGATACGCAGTATTTT
TRBJ2-7,TRBV6-5,TRBD1,CASSPDRANEQYF,TGTGCCAGCAGTCCGGACAGGGCGAACGAGCAGTACTTC
TRBJ1-6,TRBV9,.,CASSVGGGEGSPLHF,TGTGCCAGCAGCGTAGGTGGAGGGGAAGGCTCACCCCTCCACTTT
TRBJ2-1,TRBV5-8,.,CASSSGLKMSSYNEQFF,TGTGCCAGCAGCTCAGGACTTAAGATGAGCTCCTACAATGAGCAGTTCTTC
TRBJ2-7,TRBV5-1,TRBD2,CASSLGTSGDEQYF,TGCGCCAGCAGCCTCGGGACTAGCGGGGACGAGCAGTACTTC
TRBJ2-2,TRBV5-4,TRBD2,CASSLGQRGGIGELFF,TGTGCCAGCAGCTTGGGCCAGCGGGGGGGGATCGGGGAGCTGTTTTTT
TRBJ1-2,TRBV15,.,CATSPLNEPYGYTF,TGTGCCACGAGTCCACTCAATGAACCCTATGGCTACACCTTC
TRBJ2-1,TRBV3-1/TRBV3-2,.,CASSQAGAREQFF,TGTGCCAGCAGCCAGGCGGGGGCTAGGGAGCAGTTCTTC
TRBJ1-2,TRBV15,.,CATSRARDYGYTF,TGTGCCACCAGCAGAGCAAGGGACTATGGCTACACCTTC
TRBJ1-6,TRBV7-3,.,CASSLSPGGSSPLHF,TGTGCCAGCAGCTTAAGTCCCGGGGGTAGCTCACCCCTCCACTTT
TRBJ2-6,TRBV19,.,CASSIGTPSGANVLTF,TGTGCCAGTAGTATTGGGACACCCTCTGGGGCCAACGTCCTGACTTTC
TRBJ2-7,TRBV6-6,TRBD2,CATGEGYEQYF,TGTGCCACCGGGGAGGGCTACGAGCAGTACTTC
TRBJ2-3,TRBV27,.,CASKEGRSTDTQYF,TGTGCCAGCAAGGAGGGGCGGAGCACAGATACGCAGTATTTT
TRBJ2-1,TRBV4-1,TRBD2,CASSHGTSGLDEQFF,TGCGCCAGCAGCCATGGGACTAGCGGATTGGATGAGCAGTTCTTC
TRBJ2-7,TRBV3-1/TRBV3-2,.,CASSLSARYEQYF,TGTGCCAGCAGCCTATCCGCTCGCTACGAGCAGTACTTC
TRBJ1-5,TRBV30,.,CAWTRDFDQPQHF,TGTGCCTGGACAAGGGATTTTGATCAGCCCCAGCATTTT